What follows is one T cell receptor beta chain and its context. The antigen it binds to is not known. Base qualities are not provided; no much larger clone lies one nucleotide away. TCRbeta CDR3 regions were amplified from genomic DNA using the immunoSEQ Assay, a bias-controlled multiplex PCR. For the original study's pipeline: Within the assay, amplification of reference gene primers was used to estimate how many nucleated cells each sample contained. To quantify the absolute abundance of each unique TCRbeta CDR3 rearrangement, sequence reads were collapsed and filtered. For each sample, productive Simpson clonality was calculated as the square root of Simpson's diversity index over productive rearrangements. Drawn from immuneACCESS, this table holds only the in-frame rearrangements with V and J called that TCRdb kept. Clones are partly lost; checked studies trace under half to an unresolved V gene and leave the rest unexplained. V, J and clone size derive from that table, while D and trimming were established from the DNA sequence. The sample table records a few hundred thousand clones; more than 85% of these occur just once. In total, the top ten clones hold about 0.83% of the sample.

These data are taken from a study of blood T cell repertoires in COVID-19 (dated by TCRdb to 2018 to 2021). The study in broad terms: Collaborator samples came from the United States, Italy and Spain and covered acute and convalescent phases of COVID-19. Sample metadata almost always included a de-identified subject ID, COVID-19 status, age in years and sex. The prospective study material was composed of cDNA or gDNA derived from T cells, B-cell-depleted T cells, or PBMCs. The samples were drawn from two sources: the first 160 participants of the ongoing ImmuneRACE study, and about 1,300 subjects contributed by 6 global collaborators. HLA class I and class II types, where available, came from metadata supplied by the sample provider rather than from assay-based typing. Deeply sampled blood TCRbeta repertoires from subjects exposed to, actively infected with, or recovered from COVID-19 were included in the dataset. The repertoires were released in a freely available public database intended as a resource for research on the immune response to SARS-CoV-2. Beyond this particular receptor, the publication reports: How much clinical and demographic metadata was included differed by source and by participant, and the metadata was provided uncurated.

Participants in the prospective study were aged 18 to 89 years, lived in 20 to 25 United States geographic areas, and enrolled through a virtual design. Cohort assignment in the prospective study relied on participant-reported clinical history from a screening survey and a study questionnaire. Exposed participants were defined as having been in contact with someone with a PCR-confirmed or clinician-diagnosed COVID-19 case within 2 weeks of study entry. In the prospective study, mobile phlebotomists collected whole blood, serum and a nasopharyngeal or oropharyngeal swab from each participant. Prospective study participants could optionally give additional blood draws and questionnaires over an approximately two-month period. Blood samples from the prospective study were shipped frozen or at room temperature prior to DNA extraction. The CDR3 covers 17 residues, taking in both the cysteine and the phenylalanine. Just the 51-base CDR3 DNA is kept, in frame starting at base 1. Germline trimming amounts to 11 bases on V and 4 bases on J, with 21 as the count of junction bases outside the gene matches. The germline V gene (reference sequence) provides CDR1 WNHNN and CDR2 SYGVQD.

This receptor was obtained from a woman in her forties who had been exposed to COVID-19. The rearrangement combines TRBV10-1 with TRBJ2-7; 9 junctional bases match TRBD2. Material for sequencing was PBMCs or T cells enriched from blood (not recorded which). In nucleotides, the sequence is TGCGCCCCCCGCGAGGCGGGAGGGCCAGTGGGGCCATACGAGCAGTACTTC. This translates into CAPREAGGPVGPYEQYF.